Following are 6 T cell receptor beta chains from one sample sequenced in a study of control samples from healthy donors and cancer patients. Sequencing used immunoSEQ multiplex PCR; TCRdb keeps in-frame clones, though not all of them. The sample contains some 78,000 clones, around nine tenths of which appear only once. Sequencing input: blood. The receptors were gathered from a woman in her sixties in good health.

The V call is TRBV19, the J call TRBJ2-3, with D hard to call. The CDR3 totals 15 residues. Looked up from germline, CDR1 is LNHDA and CDR2 is SQIVND (reference sequence). The V gene lost 5 bases and the J gene lost 0 bases, with 12 bases spanning the gap. CDR3 nucleotides: TGTGCCAGTAGTCCCCAGTGGGCTAGCACAGATACGCAGTATTTT. Protein sequence: CASSPQWASTDTQYF.

The DNA for the CDR3 is TGCAGTGCTAGTGGACAGGGGGCAGGCACTGAAGCTTTCTTT. It yields the protein CSASGQGAGTEAFF. V is TRBV20-1 and J is TRBJ1-1, with 11 bases lining up with TRBD1. V shed 3 bases, J shed 4 bases, and the junction held 4 bases outside the gene matches. Per the germline V gene, CDR1 is DFQATT and CDR2 is SNEGSKA (reference sequence). The CDR3 totals 14 residues.

The chain employs TRBV19 and TRBJ2-3; 7 bases fit TRBD2. The CDR3 is 15 residues long. Trimming cost V 5 bases and J 3 bases; bases outside gene matches: 8. Germline V CDR1 and CDR2: LNHDA, SQIVND (reference sequence). The CDR3 bases are TGTGCCAGTAGTCCCCGGGGACTAAGGACAGATACGCAGTATTTT. Translated, it gives CASSPRGLRTDTQYF.

J is TRBJ2-3 and V is TRBV6-2 or TRBV6-3, with D possibly matching TRBD1 (6 bases). This CDR3 contains 17 residues. Between the trimmed V and J ends, which lost 1 base and 0 bases, there was a span of 14 bases. CDR1 MNHEY and CDR2 SVGEGT come from the germline V gene. The CDR3, as DNA: TGTGCCAGCAGTTACTTACAGGGAGAGCCTAGCACAGATACGCAGTATTTT. Its translation is CASSYLQGEPSTDTQYF.

The gene calls are TRBV6-1 and TRBJ1-5, with D uncertain. The CDR3 is 16 amino acids. Germline lookup yields CDR1 MNHNS and CDR2 SASEGT. Trimming left V 2 bases short and J 0 bases short, with 11 bases between. The CDR3 DNA reads TGTGCCAGCAGTGAAAGTACGTCTTATAGCAATCAGCCCCAGCATTTT. Its protein is CASSESTSYSNQPQHF.

This clone showed up just once. The V call is TRBV12-5, the J call TRBJ1-1, with D maybe TRBD1 (5 bases). The V end lost 2 bases, the J end lost 12 bases, and 13 bases lay between the germline ends. The CDR3 consists of 12 residues. Germline CDR1 is LGHNT and CDR2 is FRNRAP. CDR3 DNA sequence: TGTGCTAGTGGTTTGTCGACGGGACGTCCTTTCTTT. Translated, it gives CASGLSTGRPFF.